The source of this TCR beta chain is a study of blood T cell repertoires in COVID-19. In the study overall: T cells, B-cell-depleted T cells, or PBMCs provided the cDNA or gDNA that served as material.

Patients at the Seattle site were enrolled during active infection and followed longitudinally. Sequencing was performed with immunoSEQ multiplex PCR; in TCRdb, only in-frame clones are kept and a portion is missing. Here the sample spans approximately 77,000 clones, approximately 85% being singletons. The length of the CDR3 is 16 residues. V dropped 5 bases and J dropped 3; count of bases not matched to a gene: 8. The germline gives CDR1 SNHLY, CDR2 FYNNEI. The sequence came from a man aged 50-60 years with COVID-19, enrolled during active disease. J is TRBJ2-3 and V is TRBV2; the match to TRBD1 covers 10 bases. The sequenced sample consisted of peripheral blood. Here the CDR3 DNA reads TGTGCCAGCAGTTCGGGCGCGGGACAGGGGACAGATACGCAGTATTTT. Translating gives CASSSGAGQGTDTQYF.